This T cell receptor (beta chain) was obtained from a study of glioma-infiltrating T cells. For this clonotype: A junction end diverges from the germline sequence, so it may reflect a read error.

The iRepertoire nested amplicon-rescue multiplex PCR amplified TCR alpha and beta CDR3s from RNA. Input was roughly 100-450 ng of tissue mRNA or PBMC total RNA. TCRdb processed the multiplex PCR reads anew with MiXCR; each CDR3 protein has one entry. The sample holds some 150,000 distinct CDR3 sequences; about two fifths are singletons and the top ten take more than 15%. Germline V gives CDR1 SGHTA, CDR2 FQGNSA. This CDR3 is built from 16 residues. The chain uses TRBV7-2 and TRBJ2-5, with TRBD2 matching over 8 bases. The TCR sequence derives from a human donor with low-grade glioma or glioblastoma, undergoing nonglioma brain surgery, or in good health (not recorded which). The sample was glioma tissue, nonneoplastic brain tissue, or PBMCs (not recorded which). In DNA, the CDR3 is TGTGCCAGCAGCTTAGCCCCAGCGGGAGCGCAAGAGACCCAGCACTTC. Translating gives CASSLAPAGAQETQHF. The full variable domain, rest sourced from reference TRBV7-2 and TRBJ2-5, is GAGVSQSPSNKVTEKGKDVELRCDPISGHTALYWYRQSLGQGLEFLIYFQGNSAPDKSGLPSDRFSAERTGGSVSTLTIQRTQQEDSAVYLCASSLAPAGAQETQHFGPGTRLLVL.